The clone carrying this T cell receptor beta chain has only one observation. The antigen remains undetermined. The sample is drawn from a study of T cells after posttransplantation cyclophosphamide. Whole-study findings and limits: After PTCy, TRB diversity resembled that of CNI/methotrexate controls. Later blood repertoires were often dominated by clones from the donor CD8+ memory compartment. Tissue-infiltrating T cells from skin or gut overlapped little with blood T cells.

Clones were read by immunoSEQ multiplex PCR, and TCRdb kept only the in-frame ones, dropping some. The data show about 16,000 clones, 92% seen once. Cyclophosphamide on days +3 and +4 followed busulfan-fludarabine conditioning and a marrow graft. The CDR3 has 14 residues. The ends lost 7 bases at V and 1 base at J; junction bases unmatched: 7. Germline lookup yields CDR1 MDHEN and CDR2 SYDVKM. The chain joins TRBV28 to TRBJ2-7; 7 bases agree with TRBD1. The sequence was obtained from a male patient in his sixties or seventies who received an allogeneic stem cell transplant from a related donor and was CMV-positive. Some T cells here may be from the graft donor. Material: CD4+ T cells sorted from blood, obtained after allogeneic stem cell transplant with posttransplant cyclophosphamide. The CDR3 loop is CASTELQGSYEQYF. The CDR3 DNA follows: TGTGCCAGCACCGAACTACAGGGGTCCTACGAGCAGTACTTC. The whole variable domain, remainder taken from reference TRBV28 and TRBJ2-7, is DVKVTQSSRYLVKRTGEKVFLECVQDMDHENMFWYRQDPGLGLRLIYFSYDVKMKEKGDIPEGYSVSREKKERFSLILESASTNQTSMYLCASTELQGSYEQYFGPGTRLTVT.